This T cell receptor (beta chain) was found in a study of cytomegalovirus exposure and HLA in healthy donors. The CDR3 length is 17 residues. In germline, CDR1 is SGHVS, CDR2 FQNEAQ. The ends were cut back, 5 bases at V and 6 bases at J, with 23 bases in the middle. This PCR relied on a set of 60 Vbeta primers and 13 Jbeta primers. Here immunoSEQ multiplex PCR was the method, and the copy in TCRdb shows in-frame clones only, minus some. This table has nearly 200,000 clones, about three quarters appearing once. This chain links TRBV7-8 with TRBJ1-3, with a weak D call TRBD1 (6 bases). Specimen: PBMCs. The origin of this receptor is a young woman in good health and CMV-seropositive. The CDR3 sequence is CASSPTPGGPLQNTIYF. CDR3 nucleotides: TGTGCCAGCAGCCCTACCCCCGGGGGGCCCCTTCAAAACACCATATATTTT. The whole variable domain, filled in from reference TRBV7-8 and TRBJ1-3, reads GAGVSQSPRYKVAKRGQDVALRCDPISGHVSLFWYQQALGQGPEFLTYFQNEAQLDKSGLPSDRFFAERPEGSVSTLKIQRTQQEDSAVYLCASSPTPGGPLQNTIYFGEGSWLTVV.